The rows below give T cell receptor beta chains drawn from one sample of a study of blood T cell repertoires in COVID-19. The method was immunoSEQ multiplex PCR; TCRdb's version includes in-frame clones alone and lacks a portion of them. The sample carries around 290,000 clones, about nine tenths recorded once. Sequenced: peripheral blood. All receptors come from a woman aged 30 to 39 with COVID-19, enrolled during active disease. The CDR3 runs from the conserved cysteine through the conserved F or W. Fields, in order: D gene, J gene, clone size, V gene, CDR3 protein, CDR3 DNA. The D gene is left open where the match is weak. Clone size is stated in some rows and not others, as once, few, many or a class when expanded.

TRBD2 TRBJ2-1 NA TRBV19 CASTLSGPSSYNEQFF TGTGCCAGTACCCTTAGCGGGCCTAGCTCCTACAATGAGCAGTTCTTC
NA TRBJ2-2 NA TRBV19 CASSIPVYLVGTGELFF TGTGCCAGTAGTATCCCCGTCTACCTGGTCGGGACCGGGGAGCTGTTTTTT
NA TRBJ1-1 NA TRBV30 CAWRHTSNTEAFF TGTGCCTGGAGGCACACGTCGAACACTGAAGCTTTCTTT
TRBD2 TRBJ2-1 NA TRBV28 CVLESGRRHNEQFF TGTGTCCTTGAAAGCGGGAGGCGACACAATGAGCAGTTCTTC
TRBD1 TRBJ2-7 NA TRBV19 CASTSKTGTGAYEQYF TGTGCCAGTACTTCTAAAACCGGGACAGGGGCTTACGAGCAGTACTTC
NA TRBJ2-1 NA TRBV11-3 CASSLESGSEQFF TGTGCCAGCAGCTTAGAATCCGGGAGTGAGCAGTTCTTC
TRBD1 TRBJ2-7 NA TRBV28 CASSFYRGTYEQYF TGTGCCAGCAGTTTTTACAGGGGGACCTACGAGCAGTACTTC
TRBD1 TRBJ2-7 NA TRBV2 CASRGQSSQMREQYF TGTGCCAGCAGGGGACAGTCGTCTCAAATGAGGGAGCAGTACTTC
NA TRBJ2-7 NA TRBV29-1 CSVLRLGGEQYF TGCAGCGTCCTCCGTTTAGGGGGCGAGCAGTACTTC
NA TRBJ1-6 NA TRBV2 CASSTGNNSPLHF TGTGCCAGCAGTACGGGAAATAATTCACCCCTCCACTTT
NA TRBJ2-2 once TRBV18 CASSRGQMNTGELFF TGTGCCAGCTCGCGTGGACAGATGAACACCGGGGAGCTGTTTTTT
NA TRBJ2-1 NA TRBV3-1/TRBV3-2 CASSQETGYNEQFF TGTGCCAGCAGCCAAGAGACTGGATACAATGAGCAGTTCTTC
NA TRBJ1-4 NA TRBV27 CASSSLSGGGTEKLFF TGTGCCAGCAGTTCCCTTTCAGGCGGGGGAACGGAAAAACTGTTTTTT
TRBD1 TRBJ1-4 NA TRBV7-2 CASSPVGGGFNEKLFF TGTGCCAGCAGTCCCGTTGGAGGGGGCTTCAATGAAAAACTGTTTTTT
NA TRBJ1-1 NA TRBV2 CASSEPALGNTEAFF TGTGCCAGCAGTGAACCAGCGTTGGGGAACACTGAAGCTTTCTTT